This T cell receptor beta chain was captured by sequencing in a study of Ad26.COV2.S vaccination and SARS-CoV-2 variants. Background on the study: Donor participated within the Ad26.COV2.S arm of the COV1001 trial. Study-level results: Quantification of TCR breadth and depth may have yielded underestimates of total T cell responses. It was found that vaccine and placebo recipients had similar non-spike TCR breadth.

CDR1 SGHTA and CDR2 FQGNSA come from the germline V gene. Trimming left V 2 bases short and J 5 bases short, with 9 bases between. This CDR3 region has 13 residues. The protocol was immunoSEQ multiplex PCR, while the TCRdb copy is restricted to in-frame clones and leaves out a portion. The sample lists a few hundred thousand clones; around 82% were seen once. For this clone: Its antigen is not identified.

The treatment is: around 19 received Ad26.COV2.S at low or high dose, single or two shots; a few received placebo; per-sample allocation not given. Following the first vaccine or placebo injection, samples were taken on day 63. An 18-55-year-old adult in Boston served as donor. The sequence was collected from a person between 18 and 60 years old who received the Ad26.COV2.S COVID-19 vaccine or a placebo. The rearrangement uses TRBV7-2 and TRBJ1-1; TRBD1 might be the D (5 bases). This sample comprised peripheral blood, obtained in a trial of Ad26.COV2.S vaccine versus placebo. The CDR3 region has the DNA TGTGCCAGCAGCTTAATCGGGGGGACTGAAGCTTTCTTT. Protein: CASSLIGGTEAFF.